This is a list of T cell receptor beta chains from one sample in a study of blood T cells in healthy people across ages. TCRdb reprocessed the 5' RACE reads with MiXCR, giving one entry per CDR3 protein. The table records hundreds of thousands of distinct CDR3 sequences, 49% of them present only once. The source material was blood. These receptors all come from an older woman in good health. The CDR3 runs from the conserved cysteine through the conserved F or W. D genes are given only for firm matches. Expanded clones get a size class; other rows say once, few or many, or leave the size out.

-	TRBV20-1	TRBJ2-5	-	CSVSSDALGETQYF	TGCAGTGTCTCGTCGGATGCCCTGGGGGAGACCCAGTACTTC
-	TRBV4-3	TRBJ2-1	few	CASSQENEPYNEQFF	TGCGCCAGCAGCCAAGAGAATGAACCCTACAATGAGCAGTTCTTC
-	TRBV7-9	TRBJ2-1	-	CASNQHNEQFF	TGTGCCAGCAATCAACACAATGAGCAGTTCTTC
-	TRBV29-1	TRBJ1-1	few	CSVAPNMNTEAFF	TGCAGCGTTGCCCCAAATATGAACACTGAAGCTTTCTTT
TRBD2	TRBV5-1	TRBJ2-3	few	CASSLRLAGATDTQYF	TGTGCCAGCAGCTTACGACTAGCGGGAGCCACAGATACGCAGTATTTT
TRBD2	TRBV27	TRBJ2-5	-	CASSFVGLAGEGAQTQYF	TGTGCCAGCAGTTTCGTAGGACTAGCGGGAGAGGGAGCTCAGACCCAGTACTTC
-	TRBV28	TRBJ2-5	-	CASSPLDQTWYQETQYF	TGTGCCAGCAGTCCCCTCGACCAGACCTGGTACCAAGAGACCCAGTACTTC
-	TRBV18	TRBJ2-6	-	CASSPDSASGANVLTF	TGTGCCAGCTCACCTGACAGCGCCTCTGGGGCCAACGTCCTGACTTTC
-	TRBV3-1	TRBJ2-7	few	CASSQGGRGSYEQYF	TGTGCCAGCAGCCAAGGCGGGCGGGGATCCTACGAGCAGTACTTC
TRBD1	TRBV4-1	TRBJ2-5	few	CASSQPDRGLKETQYF	TGCGCCAGCAGCCAACCCGACAGGGGGCTTAAGGAGACCCAGTACTTC
-	TRBV7-2	TRBJ2-3	many	CASSLARGREFTDTQYF	TGTGCCAGCAGCTTAGCGCGGGGACGGGAATTCACAGATACGCAGTATTTT
-	TRBV29-1	TRBJ1-4	many	CSVGGGGKLFF	TGCAGCGTCGGGGGAGGGGGAAAACTGTTTTTT
-	TRBV20-1	TRBJ2-1	-	CSAPDWGVGTYNEQFF	TGCAGTGCCCCAGACTGGGGCGTAGGGACCTACAATGAGCAGTTCTTC
-	TRBV12-3/TRBV12-4	TRBJ1-5	-	CASSRQALLMPQHF	TGTGCCAGCAGTCGACAGGCCCTCCTTATGCCCCAGCATTTT
TRBD1	TRBV4-1	TRBJ2-1	-	CVSSLRTGGFNEQFF	TGCGTCAGCAGCCTAAGGACAGGGGGGTTCAATGAGCAGTTCTTC
TRBD2	TRBV5-8	TRBJ2-1	-	CASSNKGLAGGRYEQFF	TGTGCCAGCAGCAATAAGGGACTAGCGGGAGGGAGATATGAGCAGTTCTTC
TRBD1	TRBV9	TRBJ2-3	-	CASTTRGDRSTDTQYF	TGTGCCAGCACCACCAGAGGGGACAGAAGCACAGATACGCAGTATTTT
-	TRBV5-5	TRBJ2-5	-	CASSFDLGETQYF	TGTGCCAGCAGCTTCGATTTGGGAGAGACCCAGTACTTC
-	TRBV5-1	TRBJ1-2	-	CASSQQGLILDGYTF	TGCGCCAGCAGCCAGCAGGGACTGATATTAGATGGCTACACCTTC
TRBD1	TRBV3-1	TRBJ1-2	-	CASSPQTYSGGGPYGYTF	TGTGCCAGCAGCCCTCAGACTTATTCAGGGGGGGGGCCCTATGGCTACACCTTC
-	TRBV5-5	TRBJ2-5	-	CASSLERTGPRETQYF	TGCGCCAGCAGCTTGGAAAGGACGGGTCCTCGAGAGACCCAGTACTTC
-	TRBV5-1	TRBJ2-7	few	CASSLFEGEQYF	TGTGCCAGCAGCCTTTTTGAGGGCGAGCAGTACTTC
TRBD1	TRBV7-2	TRBJ2-7	-	CASSSQSGTVPYEQYF	TGTGCCAGCAGCTCACAGTCCGGGACAGTCCCCTACGAGCAGTACTTC
-	TRBV20-1	TRBJ1-2	-	CSARPRGGMGSGYTF	TGCAGTGCCCGTCCGAGGGGGGGGATGGGCAGCGGCTACACCTTC
TRBD1	TRBV25-1	TRBJ1-5	-	CASSGGDRQPQHF	TGTGCCAGCAGTGGGGGGGACAGGCAGCCCCAGCATTTT
TRBD2	TRBV5-1	TRBJ2-3	-	CASSLAGLGRTQYF	TGCGCCAGCAGCTTGGCCGGACTAGGCAGAACGCAGTATTTT
-	TRBV20-1	TRBJ2-4	-	CSASRRLHGAKNIQYF	TGCAGTGCTAGCAGGCGCCTCCACGGAGCCAAAAACATTCAGTACTTC
TRBD1	TRBV7-2	TRBJ2-7	-	CASSLRQGENEQYF	TGTGCCAGCAGCTTACGACAGGGAGAAAATGAGCAGTACTTC
TRBD1	TRBV6-2/TRBV6-3	TRBJ2-7	few	CASRPWTGTYEQYF	TGTGCCAGCAGACCCTGGACAGGAACCTACGAGCAGTACTTC
-	TRBV6-5	TRBJ2-5	-	CASSPRSVGETQYF	TGTGCCAGCAGTCCGAGAAGCGTGGGAGAGACCCAGTACTTC